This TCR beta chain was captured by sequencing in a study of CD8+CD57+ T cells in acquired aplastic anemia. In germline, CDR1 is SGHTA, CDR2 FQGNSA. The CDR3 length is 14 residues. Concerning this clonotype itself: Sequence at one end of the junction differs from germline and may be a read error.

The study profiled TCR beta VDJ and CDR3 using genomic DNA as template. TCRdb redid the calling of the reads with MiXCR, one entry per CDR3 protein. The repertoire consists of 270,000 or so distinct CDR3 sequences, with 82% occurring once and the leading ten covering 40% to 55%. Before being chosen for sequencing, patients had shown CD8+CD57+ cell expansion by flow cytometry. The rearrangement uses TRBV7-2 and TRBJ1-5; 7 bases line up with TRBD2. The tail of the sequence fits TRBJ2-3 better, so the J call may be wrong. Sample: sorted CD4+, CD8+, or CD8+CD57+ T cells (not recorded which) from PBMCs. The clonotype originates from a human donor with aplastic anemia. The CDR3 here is CASSLAGSHHTQYF. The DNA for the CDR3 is TGTGCCAGCAGTTTAGCGGGTAGCCACCATACGCAGTATTTT.